This T cell receptor (beta chain) was sequenced for a study of blood T cell repertoires in COVID-19. Study summary: The United States, Italy and Spain supplied acute and convalescent COVID-19 samples. T cells, B-cell-depleted T cells, or PBMCs provided the cDNA or gDNA that served as material.

The CDR3 has 13 residues. Trimming took 2 bases from V and 2 from J, leaving 6 bases between them. Germline CDR1 is ENHRY and CDR2 is SYGVKD. Clones were read by immunoSEQ multiplex PCR, and TCRdb kept only the in-frame ones, dropping some. In the table there are about 170,000 clones, about nine tenths of which are singletons. The chain is built from TRBV10-3 and TRBJ1-2; D is ambiguous. The sequencing input was peripheral blood. This clonotype originated in a man aged 18 to 35 with COVID-19, enrolled during active disease. The DNA for the CDR3 is TGTGCCATCAGTGAGACAGAGAACTATGGCTACACCTTC. Translated, it gives CAISETENYGYTF.